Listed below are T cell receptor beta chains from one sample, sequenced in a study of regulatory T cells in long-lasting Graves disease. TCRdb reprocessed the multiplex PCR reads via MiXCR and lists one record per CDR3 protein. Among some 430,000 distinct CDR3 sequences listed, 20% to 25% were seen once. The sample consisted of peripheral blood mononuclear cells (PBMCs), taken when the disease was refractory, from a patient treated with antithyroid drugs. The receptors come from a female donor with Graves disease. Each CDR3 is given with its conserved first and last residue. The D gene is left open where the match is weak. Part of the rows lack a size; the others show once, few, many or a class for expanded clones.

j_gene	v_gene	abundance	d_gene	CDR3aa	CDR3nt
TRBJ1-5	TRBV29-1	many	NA	CSAGGQGDRPQHF	TGCAGCGCAGGCGGGCAGGGCGATCGGCCCCAGCATTTT
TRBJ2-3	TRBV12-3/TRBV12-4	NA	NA	CASSLYSTDTQYF	TGTGCCAGCAGTCTGTACTCCACAGATACGCAGTATTTT
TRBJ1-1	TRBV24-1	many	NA	CATSDLGRPSRLREAFF	TGTGCCACCAGTGATTTGGGACGTCCCTCAAGACTGCGCGAAGCTTTCTTT
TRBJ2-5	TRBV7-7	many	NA	CASSDNPRGPQYF	TGTGCTAGCAGCGATAATCCACGGGGCCCACAGTACTTC
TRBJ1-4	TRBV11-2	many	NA	CASATVKSEKLFF	TGTGCCAGCGCGACAGTTAAAAGTGAAAAACTGTTTTTT
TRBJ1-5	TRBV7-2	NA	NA	CASSPYRAVNQPQHF	TGTGCCAGCAGCCCTTACCGGGCAGTCAATCAGCCCCAGCATTTT
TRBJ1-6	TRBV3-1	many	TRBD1	CASSPTQGQGSPLHF	TGTGCCAGCAGCCCGACACAGGGACAGGGTTCACCCCTCCACTTT
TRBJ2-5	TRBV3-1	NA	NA	CASSQGIGAETQYF	TGTGCCAGCAGCCAAGGGATAGGGGCAGAGACCCAGTACTTC
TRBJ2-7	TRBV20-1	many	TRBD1	CSAAEGTGSYEQYF	TGCAGTGCTGCCGAGGGGACAGGGAGCTACGAGCAGTACTTC
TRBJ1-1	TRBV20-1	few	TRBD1	CSARSTGANTEAFF	TGCAGTGCTAGATCGACAGGGGCGAACACTGAAGCTTTCTTT
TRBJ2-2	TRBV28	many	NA	CASSPDDGRKNTGELFF	TGTGCCAGCAGCCCCGACGACGGACGGAAGAACACCGGGGAGCTGTTTTTT
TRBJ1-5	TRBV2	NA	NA	CASSAAGWIDQPQHF	TGTGCCAGCTCCGCGGCGGGGTGGATTGATCAGCCCCAGCATTTT
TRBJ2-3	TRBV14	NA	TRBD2	CASSQGISGGEDTQYF	TGTGCCAGCAGCCAAGGTATCAGCGGGGGGGAAGATACGCAGTATTTT
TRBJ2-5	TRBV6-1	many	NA	CASTTRGQGETQYF	TGTGCCAGCACCACTCGCGGGCAGGGAGAGACCCAGTACTTC
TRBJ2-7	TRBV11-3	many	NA	CASSLGDPVSLWNEQYF	TGTGCCAGCAGCTTAGGGGACCCAGTTTCCCTCTGGAACGAGCAGTACTTC
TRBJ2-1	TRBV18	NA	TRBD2	CASSPSSGYNEQFF	TGTGCCAGCTCACCTTCTAGCGGATACAATGAGCAGTTCTTC
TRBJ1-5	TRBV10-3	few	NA	CAISVEISNQPQHF	TGTGCCATCAGTGTGGAAATAAGCAATCAGCCCCAGCATTTT
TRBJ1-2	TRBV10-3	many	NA	CAISGAGFYGYTF	TGTGCCATCAGTGGGGCGGGGTTCTATGGCTACACCTTC